A selection of T cell receptor beta chains follows, all from one sample in a study of T-cell memory formation after mild COVID-19. In TCRdb, the 5' RACE reads were re-called with MiXCR into one record per CDR3 protein. The data hold 40,000 to 60,000 distinct CDR3 sequences, with roughly 27% observed a single time. Sequencing was performed on PBMCs or a T cell subset sorted from them (not recorded which). Receptors were obtained from a man younger than 35 who had mild COVID-19 (a few samples of this study predate the infection). Cell type and time point are not known. CDR3s include the opening cysteine and the closing phenylalanine or tryptophan. D genes are given only for firm matches. Clone size is not always given. Where it is, it says once, few, many or a class for expanded clones.

abundance	v_gene	d_gene	j_gene	CDR3aa	CDR3nt
-	TRBV4-1	TRBD2	TRBJ2-1	CASSARLAGGPIGNEQFF	TGCGCCAGCAGCGCCAGACTAGCGGGGGGGCCGATTGGGAATGAGCAGTTCTTC
few	TRBV29-1	-	TRBJ2-7	CSVGSHLYEQYF	TGCAGCGTCGGATCCCACCTTTACGAGCAGTACTTC
medium-sized	TRBV6-5	TRBD2	TRBJ2-5	CASSYSGGGETQYF	TGTGCCAGCAGTTACAGCGGGGGGGGGGAGACCCAGTACTTC
few	TRBV11-2	-	TRBJ2-3	CASSYHPGIDTQYF	TGTGCCAGCAGCTATCACCCGGGGATAGATACGCAGTATTTT
few	TRBV27	TRBD2	TRBJ2-1	CASSGTSGRNEQFF	TGTGCCAGCTCCGGGACTAGCGGAAGGAATGAGCAGTTCTTC
-	TRBV6-5	-	TRBJ2-1	CASSYGDHNEQFF	TGTGCCAGCAGTTACGGGGACCACAATGAGCAGTTCTTC
many	TRBV4-3	TRBD2	TRBJ2-3	CASSPEAGGRDTDTQYF	TGCGCCAGCAGCCCTGAAGCGGGGGGGCGAGACACAGATACGCAGTATTTT
few	TRBV7-3	-	TRBJ2-1	CASSLAMMGNEQFF	TGTGCCAGCAGCTTAGCGATGATGGGCAATGAGCAGTTCTTC
-	TRBV12-3/TRBV12-4	TRBD1	TRBJ1-5	CASRPEGDRDQPQHF	TGTGCCAGCAGGCCCGAGGGGGACAGAGACCAGCCCCAGCATTTT
-	TRBV6-5	TRBD1	TRBJ2-6	CASSQPDRAGANVLTF	TGTGCCAGCAGTCAACCGGACAGGGCTGGGGCCAACGTCCTGACTTTC
-	TRBV9	TRBD2	TRBJ2-5	CASSVGQGTSVLGETQYF	TGTGCCAGCAGCGTCGGCCAAGGGACTAGCGTTTTGGGAGAGACCCAGTACTTC
few	TRBV5-4	-	TRBJ1-1	CTSSSGGGGTEAFF	TGTACCAGCAGCTCCGGTGGCGGGGGGACTGAAGCTTTCTTT
few	TRBV4-1	-	TRBJ1-5	CASSRVGGANQPQHF	TGCGCCAGCAGCCGGGTCGGTGGGGCCAATCAGCCCCAGCATTTT
-	TRBV4-1	-	TRBJ2-7	CASSQVQQEELYEQYF	TGCGCCAGCAGCCAAGTGCAACAGGAAGAACTTTACGAGCAGTACTTC
-	TRBV4-1	-	TRBJ2-2	CASSQAISVGELFF	TGCGCCAGCAGCCAAGCTATATCGGTTGGGGAGCTGTTTTTT
few	TRBV4-1	-	TRBJ1-1	CASSQEVNRQWNTEAFF	TGCGCCAGCAGCCAAGAAGTGAACCGGCAGTGGAACACTGAAGCTTTCTTT
-	TRBV6-5	-	TRBJ2-1	CASSTQVYNEQFF	TGTGCCAGCAGTACGCAGGTGTACAATGAGCAGTTCTTC
-	TRBV4-1	-	TRBJ2-3	CASSQANTDTQYF	TGCGCCAGCAGCCAAGCAAACACAGATACGCAGTATTTT
few	TRBV12-3/TRBV12-4	TRBD2	TRBJ2-1	CASRASGGTYNEQFF	TGTGCCAGCAGGGCTAGCGGGGGGACGTACAATGAGCAGTTCTTC